Sequencing of this TCR beta chain was carried out in a study of blood T cells in healthy people across ages. The study, taken as a whole, reports: PBMCs left unsorted prevented a conclusive naive versus antigen-experienced comparison.

A sample-barcoded 5' primer and a J-beta primer mix were used in a second PCR of about 7 to 11 cycles. The template-switch adaptor was a 5' adaptor with 12 random nucleotides. It tagged each cDNA molecule. TCRdb recomputed calls from the 5' RACE reads with MiXCR, one row per CDR3 protein. The data contain roughly 1,800,000 distinct CDR3 sequences, just under 50% of them singletons. On this clonotype: No antigen is known for it.

Total RNA extraction produced at least 5.5 micrograms (per sample) for the study. Sequenced input: blood. This clonotype was obtained from a woman in her thirties or forties in good health.

CDR3 coding DNA: TGTGCCAGCAGTAATACAGGGGGCTGGGAGACCCAGTACTTC. Its translation is CASSNTGGWETQYF. V usage is TRBV28 and J usage is TRBJ2-7; TRBD1 agrees at 9 bases. Matching the DNA end better, TRBJ2-5 makes the J call doubtful. CDR1 is MDHEN, CDR2 SYDVKM, per germline. The CDR3 length is 14 residues.